Sequencing of this TCR beta chain was carried out in a study of blood T cells in healthy people across ages. For the second PCR, which ran for about 6 to 11 cycles, a sample-barcoded 5' primer and a J-beta primer mix were used. A template-switch adaptor with 12 random nucleotides tagged each cDNA molecule. Using its own MiXCR run on the 5' RACE reads, TCRdb lists one record per CDR3 protein. This sample has about 1 million distinct CDR3 sequences, with about 23% found just once. This clonotype showed up just a few times. Antigen specificity is unknown. The study's findings and limits: Measured against age, TCR beta diversity per million T cells decreased in a roughly linear manner.

This CDR3 region has 15 residues. Germline V gene lookup returns CDR1 MNHEY and CDR2 SVGEGT. The V gene end was trimmed by 0 bases and the J gene end by 6 bases; junction bases not matched to a gene: 1. In addition, the sample was reused for a study of T cells of mothers and their children. From that study: Unrelated mother-child pairs always had slightly, but never significantly, lower normalized overlap than related pairs.

The rearrangement uses TRBV6-2 or TRBV6-3 and TRBJ2-4; TRBD2 matches at 11 bases. This receptor was taken from a girl aged 2-10 years in good health. The source material was blood. The CDR3 DNA follows: TGTGCCAGCAGTTACTCGGGACTAGCGGTAAACATTCAGTACTTC. Translated: CASSYSGLAVNIQYF.